This entry lists 5 T cell receptor beta chains sequenced from one sample in a study of PD-1 blockade in classical Hodgkin lymphoma. Sequenced by immunoSEQ multiplex PCR; TCRdb stores in-frame clones only, minus some. The sample has 30,000 or so clones; over 75% are singletons. All the patients suffered relapse after autologous stem cell transplantation, and brentuximab vedotin exposure differed. With magnetic negative selection, CD4+ T cells were purified from PBMCs that had been thawed. The specimen comprised CD4+ T cells from blood, sampled at baseline. The receptors originated from a human donor with classical Hodgkin lymphoma.

V is TRBV9 and J is TRBJ1-5, with 7 bases aligning to TRBD1. Trimming removed 9 bases from V and 15 bases from J; junction bases left unmatched: 21. The CDR3 runs to 14 residues. CDR1 and CDR2 (germline): SGDLS, YYNGEE. The DNA for the CDR3 is TGTGCCAACCTGACGTTACCTCGACAGGGTACGGGGCATTTT. Its protein is CANLTLPRQGTGHF.

This clone has only a few counts. This chain links TRBV7-2 with TRBJ1-1; D unclear. In germline, CDR1 is SGHTA, CDR2 FQGNSA. The V end was cut by 0 bases, the J end by 0 bases, with 14 bases between. This CDR3 region has 17 residues. The CDR3, as DNA: TGTGCCAGCAGCTTAGCGGGGTCAGTCATCTTGAACACTGAAGCTTTCTTT. Translating gives CASSLAGSVILNTEAFF.

The V and J genes are TRBV28 and TRBJ2-5, with 7 bases identical to TRBD2. CDR3 length: 14 residues. CDR1 MDHEN and CDR2 SYDVKM come from the germline V gene. The V and J ends lost 3 bases and 4 bases, in that order; junction bases with no gene match: 5. The CDR3 spells CASSFGGSPETQYF. The CDR3 coding sequence is TGTGCCAGCAGTTTCGGCGGGAGTCCAGAGACCCAGTACTTC.

The CDR3 spells CASTEGSSSPLHF. For the CDR3, the DNA is TGTGCCAGCACCGAGGGCAGTTCTTCACCCCTCCACTTT. The chain is built from TRBV6-1 and TRBJ1-6, with D unresolved. CDR1 MNHNS and CDR2 SASEGT come from the germline V gene. V gave up 7 bases and J gave up 9 bases, with 13 bases separating them. This CDR3 contains 13 residues.

This chain uses TRBV30 with TRBJ2-7, with D uncertain. Deletions cut 4 bases from V and 3 bases from J, with 19 bases between. The CDR3 spans 15 residues. Germline V gene sequence: CDR1 GTSNPN, CDR2 SVGIG (reference sequence). CDR3 sequence: CAWKPLTRINYEQYF. CDR3 nucleotides: TGTGCCTGGAAACCTTTGACACGAATTAACTACGAGCAGTACTTC.